This T cell receptor beta chain stems from a study of blood T cells in healthy people across ages (dated by TCRdb to the mid-2010s). Study-wide context: In model experiments, roughly one uniquely barcoded TCR beta cDNA molecule per two T cells was captured by template switching. Using deep sequencing normalized with unique cDNA molecular identifiers, the study measured how TCR beta repertoire diversity changes with age. Donors were grouped into four age groups: young (average roughly 16 years), middle-aged (around 39), aged (about 59) and long-lived (approximately 75). To avoid experimental bias, donors of different ages were spread randomly across the sequencing lanes. For two donors (one aged 18 to 29 and one aged 80 or older), the study analyzed two additional independent replicas of 1 million unique cDNA reads from the same blood draw.

CDR1 and CDR2 are drawn from the germline V gene: SGDLS, YYNGEE. Reading from cysteine to phenylalanine, the CDR3 counts 20 amino acids. The kept DNA is CDR3 alone, 60 bases in frame from the first base. Results and caveats for the whole study, not just this receptor: As age increased, observed TCR beta diversity per million T cells dropped in a roughly linear way, and a significant reduction was already evident by age roughly 36. The long-lived group showed more naive CD4+ T cells, fewer expanded clones and increased TCR diversity than the aged group, suggesting age selection. Because donor CMV infection status was unknown, age-related changes in expanded clonotypes were potentially confounded. Conclusive comparison of naive and antigen-experienced compartments was prevented by the profiling of bulk unsorted PBMCs. A strong correlation was found between observed TCR beta diversity and the percentage of naive T cells measured by flow cytometry. Estimates of total diversity based on one million sequenced T cells were regarded as lower bounds and as underestimates.

The protocol used for the library was 5' RACE. TCRdb records Illumina HiSeq 2500 as the sequencer. A second about 7 to 12 cycle PCR used a sample-barcoded 5' primer and a J-beta primer mix. Each TCR beta cDNA molecule received a unique molecular identifier from a template-switch 5' adaptor carrying 12 random nucleotides. At least 2.5 million CDR3-containing paired-end reads were obtained from each sample. First-strand cDNA synthesis was performed from all RNA using the Mint cDNA synthesis kit, with priming by a TRBC-specific oligonucleotide. After uracil-DNA glycosylase treatment, a first 18-cycle PCR used universal primers M1SS and BC2_uni_R on all cDNA. As for how the authors treated the data: Each sample was normalized by randomly selecting 1 million high-quality reads, each carrying a distinct molecular identifier. Instead of being binned into consensus sequences, reads that shared molecular identifiers were thrown out. MiTCR, run with a Q25 quality threshold and the strictest error-elimination algorithm, handled CDR3 identification, clonotype clustering and error correction. Lower-bound total TCR beta diversity was estimated with a nonparametric unseen species model using Euler transformation. Using fastp at Q25 and MiXCR, TCRdb reprocessed the public reads and kept productive beta chains. CDR3 protein duplicates are merged, each entry listing the most common genes and DNA. These V and J calls are TCRdb output, not the study's own analysis. Across this sample there are 600,000 to 850,000 distinct CDR3 sequences, with roughly two fifths seen only once. 20% to 25% of the sample rests with the top ten.

To note about this clonotype: Its antigen remains undetermined. This may be a read error, as it is one base from a much larger clone.

The 40 or so donors, aged about 6 to 95 years, were systemically healthy Caucasian individuals from Russia. Each donor gave approximately 10 milliliters of peripheral blood, collected into EDTA-treated Vacutainer tubes. PBMCs were isolated by Ficoll-Paque density-gradient centrifugation, with at least 7 million obtained per sample. Trizol reagent was used to extract total RNA from PBMCs, with at least 5.5 micrograms per sample. Naive CD45RAhigh/CD27high T cell percentages were measured by flow cytometry on a PBMC aliquot from every donor. The sequenced sample consisted of blood. This TCR came from a woman aged 55-69 years in good health. The rearrangement joined TRBV9 to TRBJ2-2, with 9 central nucleotides matching TRBD1. The nucleotide sequence reads TGTGCCAGCAGCATCCAACCGGTAGTGTCGGGACAGGGCCGCACCGGGGATCTGTTTTTT. This yields the protein CASSIQPVVSGQGRTGDLFF.